One and the same sample provided the 5 T cell receptor beta chains below, sequenced in a study of blood T cell repertoires in COVID-19. Using immunoSEQ multiplex PCR, the repertoire was profiled, and TCRdb retains in-frame clones only, with some absent. The sample has 70,000 or so clones, about nine tenths seen once. Sequenced material: peripheral blood. The receptors derive from a woman between 50 and 59 years old with acute or convalescent COVID-19.

The V and J genes are TRBV27 and TRBJ1-1; no firm D call. The V gene lost 5 bases and the J gene lost 0 bases, with 7 bases spanning the gap. This CDR3 is built from 13 residues. Per the germline V gene, CDR1 is MNHEY and CDR2 is SMNVEV (reference sequence). CDR3 in DNA: TGTGCCAGCAGTCCCCATCTGAACACTGAAGCTTTCTTT. Protein sequence: CASSPHLNTEAFF.

The chain couples TRBV19 to TRBJ2-3; weak D call: TRBD2 (5 bases). Germline-derived CDR1 and CDR2 are LNHDA and SQIVND (reference sequence). V was shortened by 9 bases and J by 4 bases, with 14 bases between the two germline ends. The CDR3 consists of 13 residues. The CDR3 spells CASQAATPDTQYF. The CDR3 region has the DNA TGTGCCAGCCAAGCGGCCACCCCAGATACGCAGTATTTT.

The rearrangement joins TRBV6-5 to TRBJ2-4; D unclear. Germline V lookup: CDR1 MNHEY, CDR2 SVGAGI. V was clipped by 4 bases and J by 0 bases, with 10 bases between them. This CDR3 has 15 residues. DNA of the CDR3: TGTGCCAGCAGTTCCCCCAGGCTAGCCAAAAACATTCAGTACTTC. Translation: CASSSPRLAKNIQYF.

This rearrangement joins TRBV5-8 to TRBJ2-3; 9 bases fit TRBD1. After removal of 4 bases from V and 2 bases from J, the junction contained 8 bases not matched to a gene. Germline values: CDR1 SGHTS, CDR2 YDEGEE. The CDR3 is made up of 16 amino acids. Here the CDR3 DNA reads TGTGCCAGCAGCCGGGGACAGGGTATAGCCACAGATACGCAGTATTTT. Protein product: CASSRGQGIATDTQYF. The entire variable domain, with the rest obtained from reference TRBV5-8 and TRBJ2-3, is as follows: EAGVTQSPTHLIKTRGQQATLRCSPISGHTSVYWYQQALGLGLQFLLWYDEGEERNRGNFPPRFSGRQFPNYSSELNVNALELEDSALYLCASSRGQGIATDTQYFGPGTRLTVL.

V and J are TRBV5-6 and TRBJ1-1; D possibly corresponds to TRBD1 (5 bases). CDR3 length equals 16 residues. Trimming cost V 4 bases and J 4 bases, with 20 bases left between them. CDR1 and CDR2 (germline): SGHDT, YYEEEE. Written as DNA, the CDR3 is TGTGCCAGCAGCCCCCCTGGGAAATGGCAGGGCACTGAAGCTTTCTTT. Translated: CASSPPGKWQGTEAFF.